The 9 T cell receptor beta chains reported below all come from one sample, sequenced in a study of T cell repertoires in cytomegalovirus infection. TCRdb re-analysed the reads in MiXCR, keeping a single row per CDR3 protein. The table shows fewer than 550,000 distinct CDR3 sequences, with approximately 16% occurring only once. The sample taken for sequencing was CD8+ T cells from PBMCs. Receptors were obtained from a human donor in good health (CMV status not recorded). Some clones in this sample may be carry-over from other donors' samples.

The rearrangement joins TRBV9 to TRBJ2-1, with a possible D match to TRBD2 (7 bases). Looked up from germline, CDR1 is SGDLS and CDR2 is YYNGEE. This CDR3 spans 16 amino acids. Trimming shortened V by 5 bases and J by 4 bases, and 19 bases separated the two germline ends. The CDR3 region has the DNA TGTGCCAGCAGTCTAGGGGGGAGGGGGGAATACAATGAGCAGTTCTTC. This gives the protein CASSLGGRGEYNEQFF.

This clonotype was seen repeatedly, ten times or more. The V gene is TRBV14, the J gene TRBJ1-1; D gene uncertain. CDR1 and CDR2 (germline): SGHDN, FVKESK. The CDR3 has 17 residues. The V gene lost 0 bases and the J gene lost 4 bases, with 18 bases spanning the gap. CDR3 amino acids: CASSQDDGRYVGTEAFF. CDR3 nucleotides: TGTGCCAGCAGCCAAGATGATGGCAGATATGTAGGCACTGAAGCTTTCTTT.

This clonotype was seen repeatedly, ten times or more. V gene TRBV4-1 combines with J gene TRBJ1-1; 8 positions agree with TRBD1. Trimming cost V 5 bases and J 2 bases; bases outside gene matches: 10. Germline values: CDR1 MGHRA, CDR2 YSYEKL. There are 16 residues in the CDR3. The CDR3 sequence is CASSYEKTGVNTEAFF. The CDR3 DNA follows: TGCGCCAGCAGCTATGAAAAGACAGGGGTTAACACTGAAGCTTTCTTT.

This clonotype was recorded at least ten times. The V and J genes are TRBV19 and TRBJ2-2, with TRBD1 matching over 8 bases. V lost 0 bases to trimming and J lost 3 bases; unmatched junction nucleotides: 3. The V gene's germline CDR1 is LNHDA and CDR2 SQIVND (reference sequence). This CDR3 has 16 residues. The CDR3, as DNA: TGTGCCAGTAGTATAGAGGGGACAGGATACACCGGGGAGCTGTTTTTT. Encoded protein: CASSIEGTGYTGELFF.

Worth noting for this clonotype: A far larger clone is one nucleotide away, so this likely arose from a read error. The genes are TRBV7-2 and TRBJ2-7; TRBD2 is a possible D gene (5 bases). There are 13 residues in the CDR3. The germline V gene encodes CDR1 SGHTA and CDR2 FQGNSA. The CDR3 is CASSPGLSYERYF. The CDR3 bases are TGTGCCAGCAGCCCAGGACTTTCCTACGAGCGGTACTTC.

The chain uses TRBV15 and TRBJ1-2; 8 bases agree with TRBD1. Unmatched junction bases numbered 8, after V lost 4 bases and J lost 4 bases. This CDR3 has 15 amino acids. Germline V gives CDR1 LNHNV, CDR2 YYDKDF (reference sequence). CDR3: CATSTGQGLLYGYTF. Written as DNA, the CDR3 is TGTGCCACCAGCACCGGACAGGGTCTTCTCTATGGCTACACCTTC.

This rearrangement joins TRBV6-5 to TRBJ2-5, with 9 bases that match TRBD2. Losses at the gene ends were 5 bases for V and 5 bases for J; bases not matched to a gene: 3. The length of the CDR3 is 13 residues. CDR1 and CDR2 from the germline V gene are MNHEY and SVGAGI. CDR3 DNA sequence: TGTGCCAGCAGTGGGACTAGCTGGGAGACCCAGTACTTC. This sequence encodes CASSGTSWETQYF.

This clonotype was observed many times. The chain combines TRBV7-8 with TRBJ2-7, with 10 positions matching TRBD1. Germline CDR1 SGHVS, CDR2 FQNEAQ. The length of the CDR3 is 15 residues. The ends lost 2 bases at V and 3 bases at J; junction bases unmatched: 4. CDR3 sequence (DNA): TGTGCCAGCAGCTTAATATGGGACAGGGGCTACGAGCAGTACTTC. It is translated as CASSLIWDRGYEQYF.

The chain combines TRBV3-1 with TRBJ1-5; 10 bases fit TRBD1. J gave up 3 bases and V 1 base, and 6 bases lay outside the gene matches. This CDR3 has 17 residues. The germline gives CDR1 LGHDT, CDR2 YNNKEL (reference sequence). CDR3 bases: TGTGCCAGCAGCCAAGGTCCCGGGACAGGGGTCAATCAGCCCCAGCATTTT. It encodes CASSQGPGTGVNQPQHF.